This TCR beta chain derives from a study of T cells in Graves' hyperthyroidism and ophthalmopathy. Remarks on this clonotype: Its antigen is still unknown. The junction and the germline gene differ at one end; a read error may be behind it.

Germline assignment: CDR1 KGHDR and CDR2 SFDVKD. CDR3 length: 17 residues. Amplified TCR beta CDR3 regions came from RNA transcripts. First-round RT-PCR targeting the TCR CDR3 was performed with the HTBI primer set. TCRdb reanalysed the multiplex PCR reads using MiXCR and keeps one entry per CDR3 protein. The table has about 420,000 distinct CDR3 sequences, around 16% seen once; the top ten hold 14%. The study's findings and limits: Most clonotypes that expanded in the thyroid above 0.001 also showed up in blood.

Patients counted as stable if ophthalmopathy did not develop within 18 months. Sequencing was performed on blood. V and J are TRBV24-1 and TRBJ2-4; TRBD1 aligns across 9 bases. This TCR derives from a woman aged 18-30 years with Graves' hyperthyroidism. The CDR3 loop is CTTGVPDRGYAKNIQYF. DNA for the CDR3: TGTACCACCGGCGTCCCGGACAGGGGATACGCCAAAAACATTCAGTACTTC.